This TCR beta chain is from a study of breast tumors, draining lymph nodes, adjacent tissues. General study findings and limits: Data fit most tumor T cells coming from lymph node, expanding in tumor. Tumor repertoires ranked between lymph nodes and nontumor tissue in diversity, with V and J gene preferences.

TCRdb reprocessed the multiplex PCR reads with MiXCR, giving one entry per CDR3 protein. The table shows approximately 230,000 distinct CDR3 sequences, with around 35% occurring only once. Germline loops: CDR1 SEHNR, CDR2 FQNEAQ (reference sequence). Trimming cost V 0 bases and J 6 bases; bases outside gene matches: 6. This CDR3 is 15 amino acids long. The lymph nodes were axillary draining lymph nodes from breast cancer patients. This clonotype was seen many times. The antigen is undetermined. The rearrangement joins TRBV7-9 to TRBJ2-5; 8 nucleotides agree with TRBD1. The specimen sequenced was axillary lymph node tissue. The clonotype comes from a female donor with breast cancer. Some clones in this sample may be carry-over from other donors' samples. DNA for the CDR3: TGTGCCAGCAGCTTAGCGCGGACAGGGCAGAAGACCCAGTACTTC. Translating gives CASSLARTGQKTQYF.